The clone carrying this TCR beta chain was observed at least ten times. Its target is not known. TCRdb reprocessed the RT-PCR reads via MiXCR and lists one record per CDR3 protein. Of more than 450,000 distinct CDR3 sequences listed, less than 10% are singletons. This CDR3 spans 13 amino acids. The V gene end was trimmed by 5 bases and the J gene end by 7 bases; junction bases not matched to a gene: 6. Germline assignment: CDR1 SGHTA and CDR2 FQGNSA. The record originates from a study of response to subunit inactivated influenza vaccine. Study-level results: There was a suggestion from the authors that each seasonal influenza vaccination recruits few new T cells.

The TCR sequence derives from a man between 50 and 69 years old who received an inactivated influenza vaccine. The specimen comprised PBMCs from blood, sampled less than 25 months after vaccination. The chain carries TRBV7-2 and TRBJ2-3; 7 bases are a match to TRBD1. Here the CDR3 DNA reads TGTGCCAGCAGCCCGGGACAGCTCTATACGCAGTATTTT. The encoded protein is CASSPGQLYTQYF.